The subject of this entry is one T cell receptor (beta chain). During active infection, Seattle patients enrolled and were then monitored through disease. The data stem from a study of blood T cell repertoires in COVID-19. For the study at large: Samples of COVID-19 (acute and convalescent) were obtained from the United States, Italy and Spain. The analysed material was cDNA or gDNA that came from T cells, B-cell-depleted T cells, or PBMCs.

The CDR3 has 14 amino acids. V was pared by 5 bases and J by 6 bases, with 16 bases between. CDR1 and CDR2 from the germline V gene are MNHEY and SMNVEV (reference sequence). Original processing methods: Amplification of reference gene primers was used by the study to estimate nucleated cell counts. Assay used: immunoSEQ multiplex PCR; TCRdb lists only in-frame clones, some missing. That table furnishes V, J and clone size, whereas the DNA furnished D and trimming. The sample yields under 200,000 clones, around 90% seen once. The gene calls are TRBV27 and TRBJ1-1, with D unclear. Material for sequencing was peripheral blood. This clonotype originated in a man aged 55-75 years with COVID-19, enrolled during active disease. CDR3 sequence: CASSRRGQHPEAFF. CDR3 DNA sequence: TGTGCCAGCAGTAGACGAGGGCAACACCCTGAAGCTTTCTTT.